The T cell receptor (beta chain) under discussion was sequenced for a study of blood T cell repertoires in COVID-19. Study-wide background: Some COVID-19 samples were acute and others convalescent; all came from the United States, Italy and Spain.

Germline CDR1 and CDR2: SGHVS and FQNEAQ. V lost 5 bases, J lost 2 bases, and 16 bases lay in between. CDR3 size: 16 residues. Libraries were prepared by immunoSEQ multiplex PCR; TCRdb keeps only in-frame clonotypes and omits some of them. The sample shows roughly 40,000 clones, around 82% of them seen only once. This rearrangement joins TRBV7-8 to TRBJ2-4, with D uncertain. The specimen sequenced was peripheral blood. This TCR was recovered from an older man with acute or convalescent COVID-19. The CDR3 loop reads CASSANRALPKNIQYF. The CDR3 DNA sequence: TGTGCCAGCAGCGCAAACAGAGCTCTACCCAAAAACATTCAGTACTTC. The variable domain in full, with the rest retrieved from reference TRBV7-8 and TRBJ2-4, is GAGVSQSPRYKVAKRGQDVALRCDPISGHVSLFWYQQALGQGPEFLTYFQNEAQLDKSGLPSDRFFAERPEGSVSTLKIQRTQQEDSAVYLCASSANRALPKNIQYFGAGTRLSVL.